This TCR beta chain was identified in a study of T-cell reconstitution after alpha-beta-depleted transplantation in children (dated by TCRdb to 2015 to 2016). Study-level background: Using TCR repertoire profiling, the study quantitatively followed how T-cell immune reconstitution unfolded in children after TCRalphabeta/CD19-depleted allogeneic hematopoietic cell transplantation.

Library creation used PCR. Sequencing used an Illumina HiSeq 2500. Molecular barcoding was employed in the preparation of TCR libraries, with unique molecular identifiers being used to normalize TCRbeta repertoire quantification. TCRdb applied fastp at Q25 and MiXCR to the public reads, then kept only in-frame beta chains. Rows matching on CDR3 protein sequence are summarized as one entry with the most common DNA and genes. The sample profile shows fewer than 450,000 distinct CDR3 sequences; roughly 17% of them were found once. The biggest ten clones account for roughly 40% of the sample. This sample's treatment or condition label indicates: allogeneic hematopoietic cell transplantation with graft depleted of TCRalphabeta T cells and CD19 B cells. TCRalphabeta/CD19-depleted allogeneic hematopoietic cell grafts were given to the transplant recipients, all of whom were children. This clonotype has at least ten counts. No antigen is known for it. No much larger clone exists at a distance of one base, and base qualities are not known.

General conclusions and limits of the study: In some patients, the high TCRbeta diversity seen at day 60 was put down to recipient T cells and intrathymic progenitors that had survived conditioning. Hyperexpanded clone frequencies declined over subsequent months; after one year, T-cell counts and TCRbeta diversity were mostly attributed to newly produced T cells. About two months after transplant, the apparently early recovery of alphabetaT-cell counts reportedly depended on just several hundred clones that had expanded rapidly and came from non-depleted graft cells.

Sequenced material: PBMCs, mostly from graft donor cells, taken 360 days after TCRalphabeta/CD19-depleted stem cell transplant. The clonotype originates from a male patient under 10 years old who had a stem cell transplant for acute lymphoblastic leukemia, so the T cells may come from the graft donor.

Here the CDR3 is given as CASSLGTGETQYF. The sequence in DNA is TGCGCCAGCAGCTTAGGGACTGGCGAGACCCAGTACTTC. The V gene is TRBV5-1 and the J gene is TRBJ2-5; the D gene is perhaps TRBD2, from 6 matching bases. The CDR3 contains 13 residues, cysteine and phenylalanine counted. The read is trimmed to its CDR3 DNA, 39 bases read in frame from base 1. Reading the germline V gene gives CDR1 SGHRS and CDR2 YFSETQ. V is clipped by 2 bases and J by 5 bases, and the sequence between their germline boundaries is 10 bases long.